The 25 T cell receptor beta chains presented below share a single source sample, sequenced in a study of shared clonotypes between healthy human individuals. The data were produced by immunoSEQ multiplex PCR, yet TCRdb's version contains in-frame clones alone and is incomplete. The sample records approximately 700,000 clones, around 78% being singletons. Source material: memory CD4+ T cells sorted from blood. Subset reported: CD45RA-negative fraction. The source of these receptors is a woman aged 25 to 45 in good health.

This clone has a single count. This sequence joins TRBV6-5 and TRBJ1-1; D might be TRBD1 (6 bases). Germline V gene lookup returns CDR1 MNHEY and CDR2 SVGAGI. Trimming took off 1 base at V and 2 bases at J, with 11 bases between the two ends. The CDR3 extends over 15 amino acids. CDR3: CASSYYLGGNTEAFF. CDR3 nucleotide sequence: TGTGCCAGCAGTTACTACTTAGGGGGAAACACTGAAGCTTTCTTT.

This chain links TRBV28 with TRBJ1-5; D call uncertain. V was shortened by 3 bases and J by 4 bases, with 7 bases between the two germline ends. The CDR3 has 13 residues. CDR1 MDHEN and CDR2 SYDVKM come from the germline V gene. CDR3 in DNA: TGTGCCAGCAGTTTGGGAAAGAATCAGCCCCAGCATTTT. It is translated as CASSLGKNQPQHF. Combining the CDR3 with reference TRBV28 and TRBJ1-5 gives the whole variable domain DVKVTQSSRYLVKRTGEKVFLECVQDMDHENMFWYRQDPGLGLRLIYFSYDVKMKEKGDIPEGYSVSREKKERFSLILESASTNQTSMYLCASSLGKNQPQHFGDGTRLSIL.

This CDR3 is CASSLGAEAPYGYTF. CDR3 bases: TGTGCCAGCAGCTTAGGGGCGGAGGCCCCCTATGGCTACACCTTC. The rearrangement joins TRBV11-2 to TRBJ1-2; D uncertain. The CDR3 has 15 residues. Trimming stripped 1 base from V and 4 bases from J, with 13 bases between. Germline assignment: CDR1 SGHAT and CDR2 FQNNGV.

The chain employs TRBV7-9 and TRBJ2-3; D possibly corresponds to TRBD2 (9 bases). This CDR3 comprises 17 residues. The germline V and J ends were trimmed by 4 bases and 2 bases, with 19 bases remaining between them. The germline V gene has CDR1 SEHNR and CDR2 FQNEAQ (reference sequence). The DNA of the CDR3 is TGTGCCAGCAGCTCAGGGGGCCTAGCGGGATTCACAGATACGCAGTATTTT. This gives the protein CASSSGGLAGFTDTQYF.

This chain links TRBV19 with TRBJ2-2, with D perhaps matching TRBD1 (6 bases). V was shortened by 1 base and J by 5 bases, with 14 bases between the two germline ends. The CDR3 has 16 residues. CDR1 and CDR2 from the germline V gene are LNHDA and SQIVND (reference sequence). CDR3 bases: TGTGCCAGTAGTATAGGACAGGAAGTTTTGACCGGGGAGCTGTTTTTT. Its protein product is CASSIGQEVLTGELFF.

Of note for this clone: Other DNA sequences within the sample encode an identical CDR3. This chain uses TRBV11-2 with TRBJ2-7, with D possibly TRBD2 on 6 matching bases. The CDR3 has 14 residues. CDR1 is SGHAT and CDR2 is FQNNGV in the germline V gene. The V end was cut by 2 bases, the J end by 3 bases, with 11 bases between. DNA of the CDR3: TGTGCCAGCAGCTTATCTAGGGGACTCTACGAGCAGTACTTC. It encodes CASSLSRGLYEQYF.

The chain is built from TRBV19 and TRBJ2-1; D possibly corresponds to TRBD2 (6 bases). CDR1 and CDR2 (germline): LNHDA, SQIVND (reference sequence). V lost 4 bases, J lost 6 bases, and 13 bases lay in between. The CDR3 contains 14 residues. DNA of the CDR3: TGTGCCAGTAGTACGGACTACATCTTCAATGAGCAGTTCTTC. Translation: CASSTDYIFNEQFF.

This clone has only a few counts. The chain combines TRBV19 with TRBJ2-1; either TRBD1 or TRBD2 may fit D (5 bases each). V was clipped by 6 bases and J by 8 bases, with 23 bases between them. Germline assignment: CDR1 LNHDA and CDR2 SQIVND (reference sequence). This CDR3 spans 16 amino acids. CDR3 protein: CASRALGGRPDDEQFF. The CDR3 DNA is TGTGCCAGTAGGGCCCTTGGGGGACGTCCTGATGATGAGCAGTTCTTC. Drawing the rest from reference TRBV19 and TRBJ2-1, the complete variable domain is DGGITQSPKYLFRKEGQNVTLSCEQNLNHDAMYWYRQDPGQGLRLIYYSQIVNDFQKGDIAEGYSVSREKKESFPLTVTSAQKNPTAFYLCASRALGGRPDDEQFFGPGTRLTVL.

CDR3 in amino acids: CASSQWTSGYTF. CDR3 DNA: TGTGCCAGCAGTCAGTGGACCTCTGGCTACACCTTC. This chain links TRBV6-5 with TRBJ1-2, with D uncertain. V was trimmed by 5 bases and J by 7 bases, leaving 11 bases between them. Germline CDR1 and CDR2: MNHEY and SVGAGI. The length of the CDR3 is 12 residues.

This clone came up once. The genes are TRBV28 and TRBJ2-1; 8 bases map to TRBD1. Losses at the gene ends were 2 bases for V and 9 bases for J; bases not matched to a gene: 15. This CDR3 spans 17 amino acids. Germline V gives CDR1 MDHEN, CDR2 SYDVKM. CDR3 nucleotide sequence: TGTGCCAGCAGTTTAAACCCCCGACAGGGGTGGACGCCTGAGCAGTTCTTC. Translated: CASSLNPRQGWTPEQFF.

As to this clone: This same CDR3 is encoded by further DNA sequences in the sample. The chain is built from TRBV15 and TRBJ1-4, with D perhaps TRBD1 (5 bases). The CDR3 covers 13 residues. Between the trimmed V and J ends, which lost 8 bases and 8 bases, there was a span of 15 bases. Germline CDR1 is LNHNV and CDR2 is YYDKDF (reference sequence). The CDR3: CATGGTGGEKLFF. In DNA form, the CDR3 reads TGTGCCACCGGAGGAACAGGTGGAGAAAAACTGTTTTTT.

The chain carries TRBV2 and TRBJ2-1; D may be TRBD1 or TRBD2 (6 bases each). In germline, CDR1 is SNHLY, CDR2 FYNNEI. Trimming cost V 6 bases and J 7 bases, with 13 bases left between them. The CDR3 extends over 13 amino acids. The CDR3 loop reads CASSLEGGNEQFF. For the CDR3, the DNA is TGTGCCAGCAGCCTCGAAGGGGGGAATGAGCAGTTCTTC.

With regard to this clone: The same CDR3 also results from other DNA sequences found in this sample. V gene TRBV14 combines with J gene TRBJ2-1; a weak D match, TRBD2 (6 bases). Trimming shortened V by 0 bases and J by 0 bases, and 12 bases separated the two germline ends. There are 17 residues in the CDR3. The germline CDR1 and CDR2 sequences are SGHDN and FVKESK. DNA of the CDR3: TGTGCCAGCAGCCAAGACGCGGGACTGAGCTCCTACAATGAGCAGTTCTTC. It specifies CASSQDAGLSSYNEQFF.

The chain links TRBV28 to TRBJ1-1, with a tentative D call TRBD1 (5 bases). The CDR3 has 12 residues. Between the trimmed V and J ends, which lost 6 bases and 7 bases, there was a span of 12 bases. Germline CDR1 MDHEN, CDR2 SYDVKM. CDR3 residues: CASRGGLIEAFF. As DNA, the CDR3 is TGTGCCAGCAGGGGGGGGTTAATTGAAGCTTTCTTT.

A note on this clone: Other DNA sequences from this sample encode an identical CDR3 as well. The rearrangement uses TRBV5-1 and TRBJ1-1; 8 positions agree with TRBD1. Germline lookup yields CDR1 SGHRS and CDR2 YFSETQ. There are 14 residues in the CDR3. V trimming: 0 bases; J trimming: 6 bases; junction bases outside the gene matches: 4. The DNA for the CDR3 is TGCGCCAGCAGCTTGGAAGGACAGGGCTCTGAAGCTTTCTTT. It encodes CASSLEGQGSEAFF.

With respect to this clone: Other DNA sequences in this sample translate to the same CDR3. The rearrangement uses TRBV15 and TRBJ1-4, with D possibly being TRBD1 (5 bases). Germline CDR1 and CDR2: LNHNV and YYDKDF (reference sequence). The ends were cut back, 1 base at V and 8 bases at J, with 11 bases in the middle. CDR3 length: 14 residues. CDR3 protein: CATSRGQGNEKLFF. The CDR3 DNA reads TGTGCCACCAGCAGAGGCCAGGGAAACGAAAAACTGTTTTTT.

The CDR3, as DNA: TGTGCCAGCCATCAGGGCCAGAACACTGAAGCTTTCTTT. It encodes CASHQGQNTEAFF. The J gene is TRBJ1-1, the V gene TRBV18, with a possible D match to TRBD1 (5 bases). The germline V gene has CDR1 KGHSH and CDR2 LQKENI. The CDR3 contains 13 residues. The V and J ends lost 8 bases and 1 base respectively, with 11 bases between them.

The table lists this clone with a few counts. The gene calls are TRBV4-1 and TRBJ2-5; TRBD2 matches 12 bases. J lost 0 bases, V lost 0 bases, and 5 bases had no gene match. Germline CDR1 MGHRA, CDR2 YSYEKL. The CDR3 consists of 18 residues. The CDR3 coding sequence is TGCGCCAGCAGCCAAGATCCCCGGACTAGCGGGAACCAAGAGACCCAGTACTTC. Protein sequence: CASSQDPRTSGNQETQYF.

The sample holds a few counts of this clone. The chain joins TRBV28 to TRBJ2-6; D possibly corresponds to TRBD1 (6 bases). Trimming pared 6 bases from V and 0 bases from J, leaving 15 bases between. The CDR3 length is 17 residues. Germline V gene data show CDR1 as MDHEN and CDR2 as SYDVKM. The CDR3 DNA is TGTGCCAGCAGACCCCATGGGACACCCTCTGGGGCCAACGTCCTGACTTTC. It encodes CASRPHGTPSGANVLTF.

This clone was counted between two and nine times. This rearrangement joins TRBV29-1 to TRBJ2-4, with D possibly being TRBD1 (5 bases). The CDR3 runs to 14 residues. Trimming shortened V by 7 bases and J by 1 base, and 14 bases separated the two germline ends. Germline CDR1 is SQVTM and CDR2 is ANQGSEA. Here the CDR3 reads CSAIQGSAKNIQYF. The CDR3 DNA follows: TGCAGCGCCATCCAGGGTTCGGCCAAAAACATTCAGTACTTC.

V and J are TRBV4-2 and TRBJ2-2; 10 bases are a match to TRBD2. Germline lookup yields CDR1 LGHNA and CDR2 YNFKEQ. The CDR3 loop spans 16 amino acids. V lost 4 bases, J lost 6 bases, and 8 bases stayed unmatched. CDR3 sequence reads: CASSRASGSFAGELFF. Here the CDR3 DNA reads TGTGCCAGCAGCCGTGCTAGCGGGAGTTTCGCCGGGGAGCTGTTTTTT.

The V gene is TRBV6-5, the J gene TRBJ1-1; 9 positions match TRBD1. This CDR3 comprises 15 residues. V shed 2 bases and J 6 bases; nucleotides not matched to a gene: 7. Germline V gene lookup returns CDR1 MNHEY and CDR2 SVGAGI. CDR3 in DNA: TGTGCCAGCAGTTACCTCGGGACAGGGAAATCTGAAGCTTTCTTT. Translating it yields CASSYLGTGKSEAFF.

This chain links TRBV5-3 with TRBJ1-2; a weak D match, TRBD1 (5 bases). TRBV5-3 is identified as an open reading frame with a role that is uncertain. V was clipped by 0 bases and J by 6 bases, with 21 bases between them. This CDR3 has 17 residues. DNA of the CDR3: TGTGCCAGAAGCTTGGATGTAGGGGACCCGAACCTAAATGGCTACACCTTC. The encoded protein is CARSLDVGDPNLNGYTF.

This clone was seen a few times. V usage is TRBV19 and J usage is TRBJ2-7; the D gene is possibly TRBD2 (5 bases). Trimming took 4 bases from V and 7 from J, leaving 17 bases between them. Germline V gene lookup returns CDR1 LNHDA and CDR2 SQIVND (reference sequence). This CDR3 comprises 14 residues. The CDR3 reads CASSRTGIVGEQYF. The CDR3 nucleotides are TGTGCCAGTAGTAGGACCGGGATCGTCGGGGAGCAGTACTTC.

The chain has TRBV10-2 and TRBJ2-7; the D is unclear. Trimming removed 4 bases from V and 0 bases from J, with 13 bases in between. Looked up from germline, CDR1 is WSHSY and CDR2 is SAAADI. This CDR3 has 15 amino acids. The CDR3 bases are TGCGCCAGCAGTGTGGATAGAGGCAGCTCCTACGAGCAGTACTTC. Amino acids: CASSVDRGSSYEQYF.